This entry concerns a single TCR beta chain. The sample has other DNA sequences that encode this CDR3 too. This entry belongs to a study of blood T cell repertoires in COVID-19. Per the germline V gene, CDR1 is SGHRS and CDR2 is YFSETQ. The V gene lost 4 bases and the J gene lost 0 bases, with 14 bases spanning the gap. This CDR3 has 17 residues. Assay used: immunoSEQ multiplex PCR; TCRdb lists only in-frame clones, some missing. The table includes around 300,000 clones, about 88% detected once. Material: PBMCs or T cells enriched from blood (not recorded which). This sequence joins TRBV5-1 and TRBJ1-6; tentative D call: TRBD1 (6 bases). This clonotype was sampled from a woman aged 45-60 years who had recovered from COVID-19. The CDR3 region is CASSAGQLSSYNSPLHF. CDR3 in DNA: TGCGCCAGCAGCGCCGGACAGCTCAGCTCCTATAATTCACCCCTCCACTTT.